This TCR beta chain was obtained from a study of monozygotic twins with inflammatory bowel disease. Overall study results and limits: Other individuals had fewer clonotypes in common with IBD patients than with healthy twins, especially with disease activity. The data did not back a single strong IBD-associated clonotype or signal. No difference in repertoire similarity was seen between concordant and discordant twins, possibly because power was limited.

Turning to this clonotype: As yet, its antigen is unknown.

No DNA is given; TCRdb re-called the 5' RACE reads and lists each CDR3 protein once. The sample totals some 89,000 distinct CDR3 sequences. This CDR3 is 17 amino acids long. Germline V gives CDR1 SGHTA, CDR2 FQGNSA. The J gene is TRBJ1-5, the V gene TRBV7-2; the D gene TCRdb calls, TRBD1, cannot be checked with no DNA. The TCR originated in a human donor with ulcerative colitis or Crohn's disease, or a healthy co-twin of an affected twin (not recorded which). The specimen was blood. The CDR3 region is CASSPGGRSYSNQPQHF.